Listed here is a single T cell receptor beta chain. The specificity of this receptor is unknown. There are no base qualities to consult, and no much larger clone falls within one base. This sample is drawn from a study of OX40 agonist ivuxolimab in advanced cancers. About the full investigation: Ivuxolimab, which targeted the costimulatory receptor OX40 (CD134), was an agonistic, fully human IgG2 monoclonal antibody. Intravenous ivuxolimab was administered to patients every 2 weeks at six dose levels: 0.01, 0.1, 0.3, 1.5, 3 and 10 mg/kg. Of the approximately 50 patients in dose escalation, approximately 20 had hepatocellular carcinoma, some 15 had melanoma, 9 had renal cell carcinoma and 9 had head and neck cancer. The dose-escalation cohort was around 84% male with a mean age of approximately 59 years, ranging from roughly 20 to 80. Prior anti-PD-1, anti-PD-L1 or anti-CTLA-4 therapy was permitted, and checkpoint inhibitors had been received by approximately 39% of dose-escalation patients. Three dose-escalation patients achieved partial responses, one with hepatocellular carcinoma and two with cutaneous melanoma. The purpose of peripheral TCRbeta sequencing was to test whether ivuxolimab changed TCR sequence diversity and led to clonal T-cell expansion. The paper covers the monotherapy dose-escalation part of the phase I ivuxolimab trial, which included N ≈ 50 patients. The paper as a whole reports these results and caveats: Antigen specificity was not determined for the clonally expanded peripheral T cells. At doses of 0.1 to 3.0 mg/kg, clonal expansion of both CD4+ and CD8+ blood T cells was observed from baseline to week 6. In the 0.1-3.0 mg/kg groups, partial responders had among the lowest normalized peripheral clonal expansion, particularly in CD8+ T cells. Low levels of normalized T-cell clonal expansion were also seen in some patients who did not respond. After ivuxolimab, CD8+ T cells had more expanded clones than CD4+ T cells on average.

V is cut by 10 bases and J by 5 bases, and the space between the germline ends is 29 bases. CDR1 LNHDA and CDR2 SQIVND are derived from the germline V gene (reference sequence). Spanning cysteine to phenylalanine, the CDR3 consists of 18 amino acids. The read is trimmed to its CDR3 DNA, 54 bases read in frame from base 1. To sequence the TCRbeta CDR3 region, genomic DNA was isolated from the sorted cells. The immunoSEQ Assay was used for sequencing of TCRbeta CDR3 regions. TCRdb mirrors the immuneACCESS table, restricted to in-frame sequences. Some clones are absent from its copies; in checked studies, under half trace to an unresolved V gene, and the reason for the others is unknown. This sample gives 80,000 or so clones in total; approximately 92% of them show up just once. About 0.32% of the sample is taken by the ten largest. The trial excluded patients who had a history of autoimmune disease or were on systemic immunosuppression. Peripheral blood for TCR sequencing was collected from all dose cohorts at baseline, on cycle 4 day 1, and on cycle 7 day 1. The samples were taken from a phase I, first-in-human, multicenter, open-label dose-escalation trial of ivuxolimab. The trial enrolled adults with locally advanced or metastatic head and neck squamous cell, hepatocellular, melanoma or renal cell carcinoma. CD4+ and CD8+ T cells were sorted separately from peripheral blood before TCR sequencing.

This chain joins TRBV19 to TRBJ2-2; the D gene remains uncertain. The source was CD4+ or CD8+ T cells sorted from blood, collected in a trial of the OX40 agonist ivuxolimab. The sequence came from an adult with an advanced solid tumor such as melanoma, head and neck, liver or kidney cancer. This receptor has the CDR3 CATSPTASSSRRTGELFF. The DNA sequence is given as TGTGCCACCAGTCCCACCGCATCATCGAGCAGAAGAACCGGGGAGCTGTTTTTT.